The 23 T cell receptor beta chains reported below all come from one sample, sequenced in a study of blood T cell repertoires in COVID-19. Assay: immunoSEQ multiplex PCR; the TCRdb copy retains only in-frame clones and omits some. Of fewer than 350,000 clones listed, about 87% were seen once; the top ten hold 7.5% to 10%. The specimen sequenced was peripheral blood. All receptors derive from a man under 40 with COVID-19, enrolled during active disease.

The rearrangement uses TRBV24-1 and TRBJ2-3; weak D call: TRBD2 (5 bases). The CDR3 contains 16 residues. Looked up from germline, CDR1 is KGHDR and CDR2 is SFDVKD. V was trimmed by 3 bases and J by 0 bases, leaving 12 bases between them. CDR3 DNA sequence: TGTGCCACCAGTGATCCCGTAGCGCGTAGCACAGATACGCAGTATTTT. Amino acid sequence: CATSDPVARSTDTQYF.

The chain couples TRBV4-1 to TRBJ2-2; a possible D gene is TRBD2 (6 bases). CDR3 length: 15 residues. Germline V gene lookup returns CDR1 MGHRA and CDR2 YSYEKL. V lost 4 bases and J 2 bases, leaving 11 bases between the germline ends. CDR3 residues: CASSPTSRNTGELFF. CDR3 in DNA: TGCGCCAGCAGCCCTACTAGCCGAAACACCGGGGAGCTGTTTTTT.

This clone has more than one count but fewer than ten. V usage is TRBV29-1 and J usage is TRBJ1-1, with TRBD1 identical over 10 bases. The CDR3 is made up of 16 amino acids. Germline lookup yields CDR1 SQVTM and CDR2 ANQGSEA. Trimming removed 3 bases from V and 2 bases from J; junction bases left unmatched: 9. CDR3 nucleotide sequence: TGCAGCGTTGATTGGTCTGACAGGGGGCGAAACACTGAAGCTTTCTTT. This sequence encodes CSVDWSDRGRNTEAFF. Based on the CDR3 plus reference TRBV29-1 and TRBJ1-1, the full variable domain is SAVISQKPSRDICQRGTSLTIQCQVDSQVTMMFWYRQQPGQSLTLIATANQGSEATYESGFVIDKFPISRPNLTFSTLTVSNMSPEDSSIYLCSVDWSDRGRNTEAFFGQGTRLTVV.

The rearrangement joins TRBV15 to TRBJ1-2; the D is unclear. Germline loops: CDR1 LNHNV, CDR2 YYDKDF (reference sequence). CDR3 length: 13 residues. V shed 0 bases and J shed 5 bases, with 7 bases lying between them. CDR3 protein: CATSRDSEYGYTF. The CDR3 nucleotides read TGTGCCACCAGCAGAGATTCGGAGTATGGCTACACCTTC.

The chain combines TRBV4-1 with TRBJ2-1; D ambiguous. The CDR3 contains 15 residues. In germline, CDR1 is MGHRA, CDR2 YSYEKL. Trimming took 1 base from V and 7 from J, leaving 14 bases between them. CDR3 amino acids: CASSQAAVGRNEQFF. The CDR3 DNA reads as TGCGCCAGCAGCCAAGCCGCGGTAGGTAGGAATGAGCAGTTCTTC.

This clone is a singleton in its sample. This rearrangement joins TRBV18 to TRBJ1-4; D remains unclear. Germline V CDR1 and CDR2: KGHSH, LQKENI. The CDR3 consists of 14 residues. Trimming stripped 3 bases from V and 8 bases from J, with 13 bases between. CDR3 in amino acids: CASSPGLAGEKLFF. CDR3 bases: TGTGCCAGCTCACCTGGACTGGCGGGAGAAAAACTGTTTTTT. Based on the CDR3 plus reference TRBV18 and TRBJ1-4, the full variable domain is NAGVMQNPRHLVRRRGQEARLRCSPMKGHSHVYWYRQLPEEGLKFMVYLQKENIIDESGMPKERFSAEFPKEGPSILRIQQVVRGDSAAYFCASSPGLAGEKLFFGSGTQLSVL.

The rearrangement joins TRBV25-1 to TRBJ2-1; D is possibly TRBD2 (6 bases). There are 13 residues in the CDR3. The germline V gene has CDR1 MGHDK and CDR2 SYGVNS. V was cut by 6 bases and J by 5 bases, with 11 bases left in between. The CDR3, as DNA: TGTGCCAGCAGGGAGGGAGCTAACAATGAGCAGTTCTTC. Its protein is CASREGANNEQFF.

The CDR3 DNA sequence: TGTGCCAGCAGGCCTTACACAGGGAGCTCCTACAATGAGCAGTTCTTC. Its translation: CASRPYTGSSYNEQFF. V gene TRBV9 combines with J gene TRBJ2-1; possible D gene TRBD1, 6 bases. Trimming left V 5 bases short and J 0 bases short, with 15 bases between. The CDR3 totals 16 residues. Germline V lookup: CDR1 SGDLS, CDR2 YYNGEE.

The genes are TRBV27 and TRBJ2-1; 9 nucleotides match TRBD2. With 3 bases clipped from V and 5 bases from J, the junction kept 11 bases outside the gene matches. This CDR3 has 17 amino acids. CDR1 is MNHEY and CDR2 is SMNVEV in the germline V gene (reference sequence). The CDR3 region has the DNA TGTGCCAGCAGTTTCTACGCGGGGGGGGGCTACAACAATGAGCAGTTCTTC. It specifies CASSFYAGGGYNNEQFF.

The CDR3 nucleotides are TGTGCCAGCGCAATAACCGGGACAGGGGATTCACCCCTCCACTTT. Its protein product is CASAITGTGDSPLHF. J is TRBJ1-6 and V is TRBV5-6, with 10 bases that match TRBD1. The V gene's germline CDR1 is SGHDT and CDR2 YYEEEE. V gave up 7 bases and J gave up 8 bases; unmatched junction bases: 9. The CDR3 is 15 amino acids.

The DNA of the CDR3 is TGTGCCAGCAGCCGCAACAGGGGGGTTAGCAATCAGCCCCAGCATTTT. It codes for CASSRNRGVSNQPQHF. This chain links TRBV7-2 with TRBJ1-5, with 8 nucleotides matching TRBD1. The germline gives CDR1 SGHTA, CDR2 FQGNSA. This CDR3 is 16 amino acids long. The junction had 6 bases not matched to a gene; V was cut back by 5 bases and J by 0 bases.

The chain couples TRBV7-2 to TRBJ2-4; D is unclear. This CDR3 region has 16 residues. Germline V gives CDR1 SGHTA, CDR2 FQGNSA. With 0 bases removed from V and 0 bases from J, the gap between germline ends came to 9 bases. For the CDR3, the DNA is TGTGCCAGCAGCTTAGCGCCGCGGCTAGCCAAAAACATTCAGTACTTC. The encoded protein is CASSLAPRLAKNIQYF.

The V and J genes are TRBV7-3 and TRBJ2-3, with a possible D match to TRBD1 (6 bases). The CDR3 runs 14 residues. CDR1 SGHTA and CDR2 FQGTGA come from the germline V gene. Trimming shortened V by 6 bases and J by 5 bases, and 15 bases separated the two germline ends. In nucleotides, the CDR3 is TGTGCCAGCAGTTTCAGGGGAAGGGAAGATACGCAGTATTTT. Its translation: CASSFRGREDTQYF.

The chain recombines TRBV12-5 with TRBJ2-3; 9 nucleotides agree with TRBD2. The CDR3 runs 16 residues. The germline CDR1 and CDR2 sequences are LGHNT and FRNRAP. After removal of 6 bases from V and 7 bases from J, the junction contained 14 bases not matched to a gene. This CDR3 is CASGSGESGGWHTQYF. CDR3 nucleotide sequence: TGTGCTAGTGGATCCGGAGAAAGCGGGGGGTGGCATACGCAGTATTTT. Filled out from reference TRBV12-5 and TRBJ2-3, the complete variable domain reads DARVTQTPRHKVTEMGQEVTMRCQPILGHNTVFWYRQTMMQGLELLAYFRNRAPLDDSGMPKDRFSAEMPDATLATLKIQPSEPRDSAVYFCASGSGESGGWHTQYFGPGTRLTVL.

J is TRBJ2-5 and V is TRBV5-5; D is possibly TRBD1 (6 bases). There are 15 residues in the CDR3. Germline values: CDR1 SGHKS, CDR2 YYEKEE (reference sequence). The germline V and J ends were trimmed by 0 bases and 4 bases, with 13 bases remaining between them. The CDR3 is CASSLDTGWRETQYF. CDR3 in DNA: TGTGCCAGCAGCTTGGATACAGGGTGGAGAGAGACCCAGTACTTC. Full variable domain (missing parts from reference TRBV5-5 and TRBJ2-5): DAGVTQSPTHLIKTRGQQVTLRCSPISGHKSVSWYQQVLGQGPQFIFQYYEKEERGRGNFPDRFSARQFPNYSSELNVNALLLGDSALYLCASSLDTGWRETQYFGPGTRLLVL.

This clone was picked up a small number of times. This chain connects TRBV28 to TRBJ1-5, with a weak D call TRBD1 (5 bases). The CDR3 length is 15 residues. The V gene's germline CDR1 is MDHEN and CDR2 SYDVKM. The V end lost 5 bases, the J end lost 5 bases, and 16 bases lay between the germline ends. CDR3 nucleotide sequence: TGTGCCAGCAGTCGAGAAACAGGTTTGTATCAGCCCCAGCATTTT. This gives the protein CASSRETGLYQPQHF.

The count of this clone is one. The chain recombines TRBV6-5 with TRBJ2-3; 8 positions match TRBD2. Germline lookup yields CDR1 MNHEY and CDR2 SVGAGI. With 4 bases clipped from V and 7 bases from J, the junction kept 7 bases outside the gene matches. The CDR3 is 14 amino acids. The CDR3 coding sequence is TGTGCCAGCAGTTTCGGGGGGGAAGCTAATACGCAGTATTTT. Protein product: CASSFGGEANTQYF.

The rearrangement joins TRBV19 to TRBJ1-1; 9 nucleotides agree with TRBD1. The CDR3 length is 14 residues. Germline-derived CDR1 and CDR2 are LNHDA and SQIVND (reference sequence). The J segment lost 1 base and the V segment lost 4 bases, leaving 1 base of the junction unmatched. In DNA form, the CDR3 reads TGTGCCAGTAGTACGGGACAGGGGAACACTGAAGCTTTCTTT. Translated, it gives CASSTGQGNTEAFF.

The chain recombines TRBV5-6 with TRBJ2-1; TRBD2 matches 10 bases. This CDR3 has 19 amino acids. Germline V gives CDR1 SGHDT, CDR2 YYEEEE. V shed 4 bases and J 6 bases; nucleotides not matched to a gene: 19. CDR3 amino acids: CASSSGTTTPGLAFNEQFF. CDR3 DNA sequence: TGTGCCAGCAGCAGCGGGACCACTACCCCGGGACTAGCGTTCAATGAGCAGTTCTTC.

This chain links TRBV28 with TRBJ1-5, with TRBD1 matching 7 bases. The CDR3 totals 16 residues. Germline CDR1 is MDHEN and CDR2 is SYDVKM. The trim removed 3 bases at V and 4 bases at J, leaving 9 bases unmatched. The CDR3 sequence is CASSFVQTGRNQPQHF. CDR3 bases: TGTGCCAGCAGTTTCGTTCAGACAGGGAGGAATCAGCCCCAGCATTTT.

The gene calls are TRBV21-1 and TRBJ2-5; the table's D call TRBD2 went unverified against the DNA. TRBV21-1 is a pseudogene locus. This CDR3 has 15 amino acids. CDR3 coding DNA: TGTGCCAGCAGAGCAGGGCGGGGGCAGGAGGAGACCCAGTACTTC. Its translation: CASRAGRGQEETQYF.

This clone has just one count. The rearrangement joins TRBV19 to TRBJ2-4, with 8 nucleotides matching TRBD2. Germline CDR1 reads LNHDA; CDR2 reads SQIVND (reference sequence). V was clipped by 6 bases and J by 0 bases; unmatched bases: 7. The CDR3 extends over 16 amino acids. DNA for the CDR3: TGTGCCAGTAGCCCCGGGAGGGGGAAAGCCAAAAACATTCAGTACTTC. This codes for CASSPGRGKAKNIQYF.

This clone has only a few counts. This chain links TRBV18 with TRBJ1-1, with 9 bases fitting TRBD1. CDR1 KGHSH and CDR2 LQKENI come from the germline V gene. CDR3 length equals 15 residues. Unmatched junction bases numbered 6, after V lost 2 bases and J lost 5 bases. CDR3 in amino acids: CASSPNRGLETEAFF. Here the CDR3 DNA reads TGTGCCAGCTCACCAAACAGGGGGCTTGAAACTGAAGCTTTCTTT. The whole variable domain, filled in from reference TRBV18 and TRBJ1-1, reads NAGVMQNPRHLVRRRGQEARLRCSPMKGHSHVYWYRQLPEEGLKFMVYLQKENIIDESGMPKERFSAEFPKEGPSILRIQQVVRGDSAAYFCASSPNRGLETEAFFGQGTRLTVV.